This T cell receptor beta chain derives from a study of beta chain features in type 1 diabetes. As for the study in general: All of the samples together had 95 million to 140 million sorted cells examined.

This clone came up a few times. The antigen is unknown. Other DNA sequences in the sample encode the same CDR3. Sequencing targeted expressed TCRB transcripts, as all isolated RNA had been reverse transcribed. Clones were read by immunoSEQ multiplex PCR, and TCRdb kept only the in-frame ones, dropping some. Of 350,000 to 400,000 clones listed, around 16% are singletons. Findings and limits, study-wide: The VDJ junctions of type 1 diabetes patients carried fewer insertions and more deletions.

The CDR3 sequence is 13 residues long. Trimming took off 4 bases at V and 4 bases at J, with 8 bases between the two ends. Germline V lookup: CDR1 SGHTA, CDR2 FQGNSA. The sequence came from a woman aged 18-30 years in good health. The chain employs TRBV7-2 and TRBJ1-5, with D perhaps TRBD1 (6 bases). Sequenced material: naive CD4+ T cells from blood. The CDR3 loop reads CASSSQGNQPQHF. For the CDR3, the DNA is TGTGCCAGCAGCTCCCAGGGGAATCAGCCCCAGCATTTT.